This entry concerns a single T cell receptor (beta chain). Its antigen is not known. TCRdb used MiXCR to reprocess the 5' RACE reads, holding one entry per CDR3 protein. The sample has 350,000 to 500,000 distinct CDR3 sequences; more than 15% are singletons. This sample is drawn from a study of T-cell memory formation after mild COVID-19. In the study overall: Most TCR clusters belonged to a single donor. Regarding the study as a whole: The study detected some responding clones in pre-infection memory, suggesting cross-reactive memory joined. Those CD4+ clones that contracted were mainly in CM and EM (CD8+ ones in EMRA). CD4/CD8 balance held among clones contracting day 15 to 85, and later expanders leaned CD4+.

The source is a man between 18 and 29 years old who had mild COVID-19 (a few samples of this study predate the infection). Cell type and time point are not known. Sequencing was done on a sample of PBMCs or a T cell subset sorted from them (not recorded which).

The CDR3 nucleotides are TGTGCCAGCACCCGAGGCTATGGCTACACCTTC. Translating it yields CASTRGYGYTF. The gene calls are TRBV6-5 and TRBJ1-2, with no clear D. The V gene lost 7 bases and the J gene lost 4 bases, with 7 bases spanning the gap. The germline CDR1 and CDR2 sequences are MNHEY and SVGAGI. The CDR3 is 11 residues long.